The present T cell receptor beta chain was sequenced within a study of T cells in Graves' hyperthyroidism and ophthalmopathy. CDR1 LGHDT and CDR2 YNNKEL come from the germline V gene (reference sequence). The ends were cut back, 0 bases at V and 0 bases at J, with 11 bases in the middle. This CDR3 is built from 16 residues. Amplification targeted TCR beta CDR3 regions from RNA transcripts. RT-PCR in the first round (using the HTBI primer set) targeted the TCR CDR3. TCRdb re-analysed the multiplex PCR reads in MiXCR, keeping a single row per CDR3 protein. Among a few hundred thousand distinct CDR3 sequences, 13% to 15% were seen once, and the ten largest hold approximately 15%.

Sequenced: blood. This clonotype originated in a woman in her thirties or forties with Graves' hyperthyroidism. The J gene is TRBJ1-2, the V gene TRBV3-1, with D hard to call. The CDR3 loop is CASSQDNLLTNYGYTF. CDR3 nucleotides: TGTGCCAGCAGCCAAGATAATCTGCTTACTAACTATGGCTACACCTTC.